This entry describes one T cell receptor beta chain. Using immunoSEQ multiplex PCR, the repertoire was profiled, and TCRdb retains in-frame clones only, with some absent. The table lists 190,000 or so clones, about 81% of them singletons. The sample belongs to a study of blood T cell repertoires in COVID-19. V lost 0 bases to trimming and J lost 4 bases, with 13 bases between them. Germline V lookup: CDR1 MNHEY, CDR2 SMNVEV (reference sequence). CDR3 length: 15 residues. The sample was peripheral blood. This sequence was found in a woman at least 80 years old with COVID-19, enrolled during active disease. This chain joins TRBV27 and TRBJ2-7; possible D gene TRBD1, 5 bases. The CDR3 sequence: CASSLSTGLGYEQYF. The CDR3 nucleotides read TGTGCCAGCAGTTTATCCACAGGATTGGGGTACGAGCAGTACTTC.